The 20 T cell receptor beta chains reported below all come from one sample, sequenced in a study of vaccination effects on CD4 cells after COVID-19. These receptors' antigens are unknown. After expansion with viral peptide pools in the ViraFEST assay, antigen-specific CD4+ T cells were sequenced. With more than 9 days of culture completed, CD4+ T cells were isolated. Data came from immunoSEQ multiplex PCR; TCRdb stores just in-frame clones and leaves some out. The top ten clones hold roughly 2.3% of a sample with some 59,000 clones, roughly 76% of them seen once. The specimen comprised CD4+ T cells from PBMCs cultured with HCoV-229E spike peptides, sampled before COVID-19 vaccination. Receptor source: a human donor who received a COVID-19 vaccine.

This chain connects TRBV7-3 to TRBJ2-7; weak D call: TRBD1 (5 bases). Germline V lookup: CDR1 SGHTA, CDR2 FQGTGA. Trimming left V 5 bases short and J 5 bases short, with 13 bases between. CDR3 size: 13 residues. CDR3 nucleotide sequence: TGTGCCAGCAGCCCGCAGGGTCCCCACGAGCAGTACGTC. As protein: CASSPQGPHEQYV.

The rearrangement links TRBV7-8 to TRBJ2-3; TRBD2 matches 9 bases. The germline V gene has CDR1 SGHVS and CDR2 FQNEAQ. CDR3 size: 17 residues. V was pared by 3 bases and J by 1 base, with 8 bases of the junction left unmatched. The CDR3, as DNA: TGTGCCAGCAGCTTCGACGACTTAGCGGGGGGCACAGATACGCAGTATTTT. Translating gives CASSFDDLAGGTDTQYF. Full variable domain (outside the CDR3, taken from reference TRBV7-8 and TRBJ2-3): GAGVSQSPRYKVAKRGQDVALRCDPISGHVSLFWYQQALGQGPEFLTYFQNEAQLDKSGLPSDRFFAERPEGSVSTLKIQRTQQEDSAVYLCASSFDDLAGGTDTQYFGPGTRLTVL.

This sequence joins TRBV4-1 and TRBJ1-5; D perhaps matches TRBD1 (5 bases). The germline gives CDR1 MGHRA, CDR2 YSYEKL. The CDR3 loop spans 13 amino acids. V was clipped by 0 bases and J by 11 bases, with 11 bases between them. The CDR3 loop reads CASSQDRAQAQHF. The CDR3 DNA follows: TGCGCCAGCAGCCAAGATCGCGCACAGGCCCAGCATTTT.

The chain recombines TRBV24-1 with TRBJ2-5, with D possibly matching TRBD1 (5 bases). V lost 8 bases and J 8 bases, leaving 8 bases between the germline ends. CDR1 KGHDR and CDR2 SFDVKD come from the germline V gene. This CDR3 contains 10 residues. CDR3 protein: CATKTDTQYF. CDR3 DNA sequence: TGTGCCACCAAGACAGACACCCAGTACTTC.

The V call is TRBV6-5, the J call TRBJ2-7, with 7 bases matching TRBD1. Germline CDR1 is MNHEY and CDR2 is SVGAGI. The CDR3 has 14 amino acids. Losses at the gene ends were 8 bases for V and 3 bases for J; bases not matched to a gene: 10. The CDR3 region is CASGSGQSDYEQYV. CDR3 in DNA: TGTGCCAGCGGGTCGGGACAGAGTGACTACGAGCAGTACGTC.

The chain carries TRBV5-6 and TRBJ2-3; D unresolved. CDR1 and CDR2 (germline): SGHDT, YYEEEE. The CDR3 is 17 amino acids. V was clipped by 4 bases and J by 0 bases, with 18 bases between them. The CDR3 reads CASSPPAGRWSTDTQYF. The CDR3 nucleotides read TGTGCCAGCAGCCCCCCCGCCGGGCGTTGGAGCACAGATACGCAGTATTTT.

The J gene is TRBJ1-2, the V gene TRBV5-1, with 9 bases identical to TRBD1. Germline trimming cut 4 bases from V and 2 bases from J; bases unmatched to any gene: 6. The CDR3 length is 15 residues. Germline V lookup: CDR1 SGHRS, CDR2 YFSETQ. The CDR3 spells CASSQPGQGNYGYTF. CDR3 coding DNA: TGCGCCAGCAGCCAGCCGGGACAGGGAAACTATGGCTACACCTTC.

V is TRBV6-5 and J is TRBJ2-2, with D possibly being TRBD1 or TRBD2 (5 bases each). The CDR3 sequence is 12 residues long. Germline V gene sequence: CDR1 MNHEY, CDR2 SVGAGI. V was cut by 8 bases and J by 9 bases, with 13 bases left in between. The CDR3 DNA is TGTGCCAGCGGGACCGGTAGACGGGAGCTGTTTTTT. Protein: CASGTGRRELFF.

J is TRBJ2-5 and V is TRBV7-2; a weak D match, TRBD1 (6 bases). The V and J ends lost 1 base and 4 bases respectively, with 13 bases between them. There are 15 residues in the CDR3. Germline V gene data show CDR1 as SGHTA and CDR2 as FQGNSA. For the CDR3, the DNA is TGTGCCAGCAGCTTAGGGTTTGGGGGCGGAGAGACCCAGTACTTC. Translating it yields CASSLGFGGGETQYF.

This clone was recorded a few times. The gene calls are TRBV3-1 (or the pseudogene TRBV3-2) and TRBJ1-6, with no clear D. CDR1 is LGHDT, CDR2 YNNKEL, per germline (reference sequence). Deletions cut 1 base from V and 4 bases from J, with 11 bases between. This CDR3 spans 16 amino acids. The CDR3 region is CASSQGAFGYNSPLHF. The CDR3 DNA is TGTGCCAGCAGCCAAGGGGCCTTCGGTTATAATTCACCCCTCCACTTT.

The chain employs TRBV10-3 and TRBJ2-1, with TRBD2 as a possible D gene (6 bases). Germline CDR1 and CDR2: ENHRY and SYGVKD. The CDR3 runs to 13 residues. Trimming shortened V by 10 bases and J by 5 bases, and 15 bases separated the two germline ends. DNA of the CDR3: TGTGCCACAGCCGGGACTTTAAACAATGAGCAGTTCTTC. Protein: CATAGTLNNEQFF.

The J gene is TRBJ2-3, the V gene TRBV7-2; D perhaps matches TRBD2 (6 bases). Trimming left V 5 bases short and J 1 base short, with 16 bases between. The CDR3 loop spans 16 amino acids. Looked up from germline, CDR1 is SGHTA and CDR2 is FQGNSA. CDR3 DNA sequence: TGTGCCAGCAGCCCGGGGGTCCAGGGAGGCACAGATACGCAGTATTTT. Translation: CASSPGVQGGTDTQYF.

This sequence joins TRBV18 and TRBJ1-4; no firm D call. Trimming shortened V by 8 bases and J by 7 bases, and 8 bases separated the two germline ends. Germline CDR1 and CDR2: KGHSH and LQKENI. This CDR3 has 11 amino acids. In DNA form, the CDR3 reads TGTGCCAGCCGGCTGGCTGAAAAACTGTTTTTT. It specifies CASRLAEKLFF.

DNA of the CDR3: TGTGCCAGCGCACTAGCGCCGGAGACCCAGTACTTC. Translation: CASALAPETQYF. V gene TRBV2 combines with J gene TRBJ2-5; 7 bases map to TRBD2. Per germline, CDR1 SNHLY and CDR2 FYNNEI. The ends lost 8 bases at V and 5 bases at J; junction bases unmatched: 5. This CDR3 contains 12 residues. Combining the CDR3 with reference TRBV2 and TRBJ2-5 gives the whole variable domain EPEVTQTPSHQVTQMGQEVILRCVPISNHLYFYWYRQILGQKVEFLVSFYNNEISEKSEIFDDQFSVERPDGSNFTLKIRSTKLEDSAMYFCASALAPETQYFGPGTRLLVL.

This clone was recorded only once. The chain links TRBV25-1 to TRBJ2-3; D might be TRBD2 (5 bases). Germline V CDR1 and CDR2: MGHDK, SYGVNS. Deletions cut 2 bases from V and 5 bases from J, with 14 bases between. The CDR3 length is 15 residues. The CDR3 reads CASSEPRQSGDTQYF. The CDR3 nucleotides are TGTGCCAGCAGTGAACCGAGGCAGAGCGGAGATACGCAGTATTTT.

CDR3 DNA sequence: TGTGCCAGCACAATCAGGGGGTCCGGGGAGCTGTTTTTT. This sequence encodes CASTIRGSGELFF. This chain links TRBV2 with TRBJ2-2, with 7 bases lining up with TRBD1. The CDR3 has 13 residues. J gave up 6 bases and V 7 bases, and 5 bases lay outside the gene matches. From germline, CDR1 is SNHLY and CDR2 FYNNEI.

The chain uses TRBV6-5 and TRBJ2-1; 10 nucleotides align to TRBD1. This CDR3 has 14 residues. Germline V gene data show CDR1 as MNHEY and CDR2 as SVGAGI. V was clipped by 7 bases and J by 4 bases; unmatched bases: 4. The CDR3 DNA is TGTGCCAGCACTGGACAGGGGGGATACAATGAGCAGTTCTTC. This encodes CASTGQGGYNEQFF.

The gene calls are TRBV30 and TRBJ1-6; D may be TRBD1 (6 bases). V gave up 6 bases and J gave up 6 bases, with 15 bases separating them. The CDR3 consists of 14 residues. Germline V gives CDR1 GTSNPN, CDR2 SVGIG (reference sequence). For the CDR3, the DNA is TGTGCCTGCTACAGGGCCTGGGGTAATTCACCCCTCCACTTT. This sequence encodes CACYRAWGNSPLHF.

This clone appeared once. The rearrangement links TRBV7-2 to TRBJ1-2; D gene uncertain. CDR3 length: 15 residues. V lost 1 base, J lost 13 bases, and 22 bases lay in between. From germline, CDR1 is SGHTA and CDR2 FQGNSA. In DNA, the CDR3 is TGTGCCAGCAGCTTAGAGGTTGGATTGATTAAGGCGAGCACCTTC. Its protein product is CASSLEVGLIKASTF.

This chain connects TRBV18 to TRBJ1-1; unclear D gene. CDR3 length: 15 residues. Trimming took off 2 bases at V and 1 base at J, with 11 bases between the two ends. The germline V gene encodes CDR1 KGHSH and CDR2 LQKENI. CDR3 amino acids: CASSPLDGENTEAFF. CDR3 nucleotides: TGTGCCAGCTCACCATTGGACGGTGAGAACACTGAAGCTTTCTTT.